This T cell receptor (beta chain) was profiled in a study of identical twins. The study's findings and limits: A lower insertion count was a feature of abundant cord blood beta clonotypes, with no such feature in memory repertoires.

A note on this clonotype: Its specificity is not known. This likely comes from a read error, as the CDR3 has no conserved phenylalanine or tryptophan at its end. The DNA is left out, because the CDR3 cannot be placed on it with certainty; the CDR3 is given as TCRdb lists it.

From the 5' RACE reads, TCRdb called clonotypes with MiXCR, one entry per CDR3 protein. The sample consists of fewer than 900,000 distinct CDR3 sequences, about 20% of them appearing once. The data also belong to a second study, concerning T cells expressing NK-cell markers.

The source material was PBMCs. The sequence was obtained from a woman between 18 and 29 years old in good health.

The CDR3 sequence is CARVDFSGGFPS. The chain links TRBV9 to TRBJ2-7; the tabulated D call, TRBD2, remains unverified against the DNA. The germline CDR1 and CDR2 sequences are SGDLS and YYNGEE. 12 amino acids form the CDR3, both terminal residues included.